The entry below describes one TCR beta chain. These data are taken from a study of blood T cell repertoires in COVID-19. Study-wide background: Sources were T cells, B-cell-depleted T cells, or PBMCs; the material itself was cDNA or gDNA.

The germline V gene has CDR1 KGHSH and CDR2 LQKENI. The V segment lost 3 bases and the J segment 3 bases; nucleotides outside the gene matches: 7. CDR3 length: 16 residues. In the original processing: How many nucleated cells were present was estimated from reference gene primer amplification. The method was immunoSEQ multiplex PCR; TCRdb's version includes in-frame clones alone and lacks a portion of them. The DNA gave D and trimming, while V, J and clone size come from that table. The sample gives 150,000 to 200,000 clones, roughly 73% of which show up once; 2.8% is in the top ten. The rearrangement joins TRBV18 to TRBJ2-2; 7 nucleotides match TRBD2. Material: peripheral blood. This TCR derives from a man between 65 and 79 years old with acute or convalescent COVID-19. The DNA of the CDR3 is TGTGCCAGCTCACCGCCCACGGGGGGAGACACCGGGGAGCTGTTTTTT. Translation: CASSPPTGGDTGELFF.